This T cell receptor beta chain was sequenced for a study of cytomegalovirus exposure and HLA in healthy donors. Study conclusions and caveats: Analysis was carried out at a later point, and it linked a missense DCLRE1C variant to TCR beta V- and J-gene trimming.

To note about this clone: Its antigen is not identified.

Trimming cost V 7 bases and J 7 bases; bases outside gene matches: 15. CDR1 and CDR2 from the germline V gene are SGHTA and FQGNSA. The CDR3 consists of 16 residues. 60 Vbeta and 13 Jbeta primers were used in PCR. Here immunoSEQ multiplex PCR was the method, and the copy in TCRdb shows in-frame clones only, minus some. The data show roughly 190,000 clones, roughly 80% seen once. The chain carries TRBV7-2 and TRBJ2-1, with 8 bases lining up with TRBD2. The sequence was obtained from a female donor in good health and CMV-seronegative. Material: PBMCs. CDR3 in amino acids: CASTLSGSSGWNEQFF. For the CDR3, the DNA is TGTGCCAGCACCCTTAGTGGGTCTAGCGGGTGGAATGAGCAGTTCTTC.